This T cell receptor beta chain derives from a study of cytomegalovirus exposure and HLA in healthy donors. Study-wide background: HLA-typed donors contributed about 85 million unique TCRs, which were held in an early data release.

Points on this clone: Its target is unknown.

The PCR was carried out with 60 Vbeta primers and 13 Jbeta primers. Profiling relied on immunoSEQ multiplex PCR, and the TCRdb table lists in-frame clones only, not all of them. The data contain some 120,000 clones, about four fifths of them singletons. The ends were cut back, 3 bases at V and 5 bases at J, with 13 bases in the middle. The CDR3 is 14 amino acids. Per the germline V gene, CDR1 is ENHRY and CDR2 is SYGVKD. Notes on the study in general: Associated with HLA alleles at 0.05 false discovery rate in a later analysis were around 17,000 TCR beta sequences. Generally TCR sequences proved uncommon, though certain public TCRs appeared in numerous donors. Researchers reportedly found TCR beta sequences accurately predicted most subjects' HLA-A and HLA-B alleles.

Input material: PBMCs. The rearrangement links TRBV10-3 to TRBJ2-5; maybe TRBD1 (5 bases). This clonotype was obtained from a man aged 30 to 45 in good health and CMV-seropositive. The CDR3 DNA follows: TGTGCCATCAGTGACAGGGCATCGGGCGAGACCCAGTACTTC. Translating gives CAISDRASGETQYF.